These 14 T cell receptor beta chains came from one sample sequenced in a study of cytomegalovirus exposure and HLA in healthy donors (dated by TCRdb to about 2017). The library relied on the immunoSEQ multiplex PCR assay. For the multiplex PCR, a mixture combining 60 forward primers for TCR Vbeta segments and 13 reverse primers for TCR Jbeta segments was used. In TCRdb, the immuneACCESS table is reduced to in-frame sequences with V and J assigned. These tables do not hold every clone; where another copy was compared, an unresolved V gene accounts for under half, and the others remain unexplained. This sample's clone table shows 120,000 to 150,000 clones. The top ten clones comprise roughly 2.5% of the sample. The specimen sequenced was PBMCs. These receptors all stem from a man aged 40-50 years in good health and CMV-seronegative.

The chain joins TRBV7-9 to TRBJ2-5; TRBD1 matches at 9 bases. CDR1 is SEHNR and CDR2 is FQNEAQ in the germline V gene (reference sequence). The length of the CDR3 is 15 residues. Trimming at V came to 6 bases and at J to 2 bases, leaving 7 bases not matched to a gene. CDR3 in DNA: TGTGCCAGCAGATTTACAGGGGGCTTACAAGAGACCCAGTACTTC. Protein sequence: CASRFTGGLQETQYF.

J is TRBJ2-5 and V is TRBV29-1, with TRBD2 matching over 7 bases. Germline loops: CDR1 SQVTM, CDR2 ANQGSEA. The ends lost 6 bases at V and 11 bases at J; junction bases unmatched: 12. The CDR3 consists of 12 residues. This chain's CDR3 is CSVDGGGREQYF. In nucleotides, the CDR3 is TGCAGCGTCGATGGCGGGGGACGGGAGCAGTACTTC.

J is TRBJ1-3 and V is TRBV7-9; TRBD1 is a possible D gene (6 bases). Trimming shortened V by 8 bases and J by 2 bases, and 10 bases separated the two germline ends. CDR3 length: 13 residues. Germline CDR1 and CDR2: SEHNR and FQNEAQ (reference sequence). The CDR3 protein is CASQDSAGNTIYF. The CDR3 DNA reads TGTGCCAGCCAGGACAGCGCTGGAAACACCATATATTTT.

This chain uses TRBV5-1 with TRBJ2-7; TRBD1 is a possible D gene (5 bases). Germline V gives CDR1 SGHRS, CDR2 YFSETQ. The germline V and J ends were trimmed by 4 bases and 3 bases, with 11 bases remaining between them. CDR3 length: 13 amino acids. This chain's CDR3 is CASSPSGLYEQYF. The CDR3 coding sequence is TGCGCCAGCAGCCCCTCAGGGCTCTACGAGCAGTACTTC.

The genes are TRBV5-1 and TRBJ1-6; a possible D gene is TRBD1 (5 bases). Germline CDR1 and CDR2: SGHRS and YFSETQ. This CDR3 region has 16 residues. V was pared by 2 bases and J by 5 bases, with 14 bases between. CDR3 nucleotides: TGCGCCAGCAGCTTCAGGGCAGGAAATCATAATTCACCCCTCCACTTT. This encodes CASSFRAGNHNSPLHF.

V is TRBV5-4 and J is TRBJ1-2; TRBD1 might be the D (5 bases). V was pared by 1 base and J by 2 bases, with 9 bases between. The CDR3 has 14 amino acids. Germline V CDR1 and CDR2: SGHNT, YYREEE (reference sequence). The CDR3 bases are TGTGCCAGCAGCTTGTCCAGGGAAAACTATGGCTACACCTTC. It translates to CASSLSRENYGYTF.

The rearrangement joins TRBV18 to TRBJ2-6, with 7 bases identical to TRBD1. Germline CDR1 and CDR2: KGHSH and LQKENI. V shed 4 bases and J 2 bases; nucleotides not matched to a gene: 5. This CDR3 region has 16 residues. For the CDR3, the DNA is TGTGCCAGCTCACAACAGGGGATAGCTGGGGCCAACGTCCTGACTTTC. This sequence encodes CASSQQGIAGANVLTF.

CDR3 nucleotide sequence: TGTGCCAGCAGCGCACTGACAGGGATGAACACCGGGGAGCTGTTTTTT. It yields the protein CASSALTGMNTGELFF. This chain connects TRBV7-2 to TRBJ2-2; 7 nucleotides align to TRBD1. The CDR3 contains 16 residues. The J segment lost 1 base and the V segment lost 5 bases, leaving 7 bases of the junction unmatched. Germline CDR1 SGHTA, CDR2 FQGNSA.

The CDR3, as DNA: TGCGCCAGCAGCTTGGCGGAACAGGGGGTTTCACCCCTCCACTTT. It is translated as CASSLAEQGVSPLHF. V usage is TRBV5-1 and J usage is TRBJ1-6; 8 bases line up with TRBD1. V was pared by 0 bases and J by 9 bases, with 5 bases of the junction left unmatched. CDR3 length: 15 amino acids. The germline V gene has CDR1 SGHRS and CDR2 YFSETQ.

The rearrangement links TRBV7-8 to TRBJ1-2; D is unresolved. The length of the CDR3 is 13 residues. Germline CDR1 SGHVS, CDR2 FQNEAQ. Trimming pared 5 bases from V and 2 bases from J, leaving 9 bases between. CDR3 coding DNA: TGTGCCAGCAGCGTAAGCCTGAACTATGGCTACACCTTC. Translating it yields CASSVSLNYGYTF.

This chain uses TRBV9 with TRBJ1-6; 7 bases are a match to TRBD1. This CDR3 region has 16 residues. The J segment lost 8 bases and the V segment lost 4 bases, leaving 12 bases of the junction unmatched. Germline V gene data show CDR1 as SGDLS and CDR2 as YYNGEE. CDR3: CASSNMAQGIDSPLHF. The DNA for the CDR3 is TGTGCCAGCAGCAATATGGCACAGGGGATTGATTCACCCCTCCACTTT.

The genes are TRBV6-1 and TRBJ1-2; 7 bases agree with TRBD1. Germline trimming cut 1 base from V and 1 base from J; bases unmatched to any gene: 6. Germline V gives CDR1 MNHNS, CDR2 SASEGT. The CDR3 sequence is 16 residues long. CDR3 residues: CASSEGQGRYNYGYTF. Here the CDR3 DNA reads TGTGCCAGCAGTGAAGGACAGGGCAGGTATAACTATGGCTACACCTTC.

This rearrangement joins TRBV7-8 to TRBJ2-5; 10 nucleotides align to TRBD1. The germline CDR1 and CDR2 sequences are SGHVS and FQNEAQ. V lost 0 bases and J lost 11; bases outside the gene matches: 3. CDR3 length: 13 residues. The CDR3 reads CASSLAGTGDQYF. The CDR3 bases are TGTGCCAGCAGCTTAGCGGGGACAGGGGATCAGTACTTC.

The chain has TRBV19 and TRBJ2-7; D is ambiguous. This CDR3 has 13 amino acids. CDR1 LNHDA and CDR2 SQIVND come from the germline V gene (reference sequence). The ends were cut back, 4 bases at V and 4 bases at J, with 11 bases in the middle. The CDR3 here is CASSNPPGYEQYF. For the CDR3, the DNA is TGTGCCAGTAGTAACCCACCCGGGTACGAGCAGTACTTC.